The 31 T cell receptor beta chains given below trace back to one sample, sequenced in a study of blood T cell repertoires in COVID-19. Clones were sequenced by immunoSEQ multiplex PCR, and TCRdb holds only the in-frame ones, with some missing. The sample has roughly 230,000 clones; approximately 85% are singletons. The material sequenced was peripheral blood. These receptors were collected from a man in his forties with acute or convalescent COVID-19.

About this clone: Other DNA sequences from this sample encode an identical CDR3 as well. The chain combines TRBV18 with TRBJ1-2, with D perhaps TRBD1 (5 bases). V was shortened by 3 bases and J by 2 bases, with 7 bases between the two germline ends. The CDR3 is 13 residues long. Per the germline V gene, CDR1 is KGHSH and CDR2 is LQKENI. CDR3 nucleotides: TGTGCCAGCTCACCGGGGGGGAACTATGGCTACACCTTC. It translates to CASSPGGNYGYTF.

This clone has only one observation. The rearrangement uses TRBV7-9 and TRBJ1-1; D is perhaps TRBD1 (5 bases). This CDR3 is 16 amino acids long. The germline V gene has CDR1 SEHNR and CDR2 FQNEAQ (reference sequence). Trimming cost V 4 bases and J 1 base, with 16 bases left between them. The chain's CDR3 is CASSSEEYRKNTEAFF. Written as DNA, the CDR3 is TGTGCCAGCAGCTCAGAGGAATACAGGAAGAACACTGAAGCTTTCTTT.

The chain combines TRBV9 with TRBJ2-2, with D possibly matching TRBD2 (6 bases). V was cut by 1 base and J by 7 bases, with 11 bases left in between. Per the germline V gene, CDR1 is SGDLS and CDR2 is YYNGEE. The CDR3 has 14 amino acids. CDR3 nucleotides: TGTGCCAGCAGCGTACGCCGGGGAGGCGGGGAGCTGTTTTTT. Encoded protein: CASSVRRGGGELFF.

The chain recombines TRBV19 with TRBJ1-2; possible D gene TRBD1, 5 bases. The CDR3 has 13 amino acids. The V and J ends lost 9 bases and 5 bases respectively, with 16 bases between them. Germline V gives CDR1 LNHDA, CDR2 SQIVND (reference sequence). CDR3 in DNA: TGTGCCAGCACACAGCGGGGGATGTATGGCTACACCTTC. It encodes CASTQRGMYGYTF.

The CDR3 sequence is CASSQDSGVRTEAFF. For the CDR3, the DNA is TGCGCCAGCAGCCAAGATTCAGGGGTAAGGACTGAAGCTTTCTTT. The V gene is TRBV4-3, the J gene TRBJ1-1; TRBD1 is a possible D gene (6 bases). Trimming pared 0 bases from V and 5 bases from J, leaving 13 bases between. The CDR3 is 15 amino acids. Germline V gene data show CDR1 as LGHNA and CDR2 as YSLEER.

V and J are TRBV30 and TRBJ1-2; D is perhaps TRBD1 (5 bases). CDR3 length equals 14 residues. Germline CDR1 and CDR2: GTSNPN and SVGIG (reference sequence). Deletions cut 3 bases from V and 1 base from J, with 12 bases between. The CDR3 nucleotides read TGTGCCTGGAGCCTCAGGGCCTTTAACTATGGCTACACCTTC. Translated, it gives CAWSLRAFNYGYTF.

In DNA, the CDR3 is TGCGCCAGCAGCCAAAGCACTAATCAGCCCCAGCATTTT. As protein: CASSQSTNQPQHF. The chain recombines TRBV4-3 with TRBJ1-5, with D unresolved. Germline CDR1 and CDR2: LGHNA and YSLEER. Deletions cut 2 bases from V and 4 bases from J, with 6 bases between. This CDR3 is 13 amino acids long.

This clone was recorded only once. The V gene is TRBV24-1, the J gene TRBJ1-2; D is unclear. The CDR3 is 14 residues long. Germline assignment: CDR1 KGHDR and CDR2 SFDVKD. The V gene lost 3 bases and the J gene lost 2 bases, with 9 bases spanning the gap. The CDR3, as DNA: TGTGCCACCAGTGATCCCGGGGAAAACTATGGCTACACCTTC. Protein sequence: CATSDPGENYGYTF.

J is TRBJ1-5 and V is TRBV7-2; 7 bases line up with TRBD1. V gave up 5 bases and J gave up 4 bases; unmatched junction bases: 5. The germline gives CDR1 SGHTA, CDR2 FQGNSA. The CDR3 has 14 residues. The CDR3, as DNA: TGTGCCAGCAGCCCGGACAGGCCTAATCAGCCCCAGCATTTT. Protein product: CASSPDRPNQPQHF.

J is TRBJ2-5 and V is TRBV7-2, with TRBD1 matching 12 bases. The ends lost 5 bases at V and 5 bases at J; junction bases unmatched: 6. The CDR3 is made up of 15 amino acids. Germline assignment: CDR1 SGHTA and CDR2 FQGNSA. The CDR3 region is CASSGGTGGHETQYF. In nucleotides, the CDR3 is TGTGCCAGCAGCGGGGGGACAGGGGGCCACGAGACCCAGTACTTC.

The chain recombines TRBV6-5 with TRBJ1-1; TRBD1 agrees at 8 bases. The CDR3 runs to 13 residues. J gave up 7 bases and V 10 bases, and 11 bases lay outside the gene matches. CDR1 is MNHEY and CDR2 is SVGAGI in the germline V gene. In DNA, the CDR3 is TGTGCCACCGCACTATATGACAGGGGTGAAGCTTTCTTT. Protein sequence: CATALYDRGEAFF.

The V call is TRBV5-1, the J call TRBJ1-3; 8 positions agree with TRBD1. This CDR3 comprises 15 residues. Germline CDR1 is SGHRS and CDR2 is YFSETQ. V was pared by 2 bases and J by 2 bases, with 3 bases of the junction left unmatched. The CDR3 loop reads CASSFMTGAGNTIYF. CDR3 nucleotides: TGCGCCAGCAGCTTCATGACAGGGGCTGGAAACACCATATATTTT. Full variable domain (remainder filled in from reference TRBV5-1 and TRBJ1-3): KAGVTQTPRYLIKTRGQQVTLSCSPISGHRSVSWYQQTPGQGLQFLFEYFSETQRNKGNFPGRFSGRQFSNSRSEMNVSTLELGDSALYLCASSFMTGAGNTIYFGEGSWLTVV.

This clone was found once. The CDR3 loop reads CASSLETAWANEKLFF. The CDR3 DNA sequence: TGTGCCAGCAGCTTGGAAACAGCCTGGGCTAATGAAAAACTGTTTTTT. The V call is TRBV5-8, the J call TRBJ1-4; D remains ambiguous. V was shortened by 0 bases and J by 3 bases, with 12 bases between the two germline ends. Germline-derived CDR1 and CDR2 are SGHTS and YDEGEE. The CDR3 covers 16 residues.

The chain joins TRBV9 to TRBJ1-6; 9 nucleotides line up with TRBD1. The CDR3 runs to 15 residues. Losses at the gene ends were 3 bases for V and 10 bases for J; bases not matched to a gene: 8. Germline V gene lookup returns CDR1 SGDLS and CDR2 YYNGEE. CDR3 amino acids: CASSALGQGGSPLHF. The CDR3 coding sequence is TGTGCCAGCAGCGCCCTGGGACAGGGAGGCTCACCCCTCCACTTT.

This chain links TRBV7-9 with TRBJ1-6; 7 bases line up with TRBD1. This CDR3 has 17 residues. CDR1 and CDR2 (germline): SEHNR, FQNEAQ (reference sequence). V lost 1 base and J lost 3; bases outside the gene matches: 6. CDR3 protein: CASSLVVGTVYNSPLHF. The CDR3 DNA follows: TGTGCCAGCAGCTTAGTTGTTGGGACAGTCTATAATTCACCCCTCCACTTT.

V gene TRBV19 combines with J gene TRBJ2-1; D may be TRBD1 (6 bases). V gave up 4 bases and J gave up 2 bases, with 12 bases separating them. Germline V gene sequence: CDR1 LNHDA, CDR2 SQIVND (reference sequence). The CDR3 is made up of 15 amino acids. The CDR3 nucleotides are TGTGCCAGTAGTAAGGAGGACAGTCCCTACAATGAGCAGTTCTTC. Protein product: CASSKEDSPYNEQFF. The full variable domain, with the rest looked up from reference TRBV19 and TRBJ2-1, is DGGITQSPKYLFRKEGQNVTLSCEQNLNHDAMYWYRQDPGQGLRLIYYSQIVNDFQKGDIAEGYSVSREKKESFPLTVTSAQKNPTAFYLCASSKEDSPYNEQFFGPGTRLTVL.

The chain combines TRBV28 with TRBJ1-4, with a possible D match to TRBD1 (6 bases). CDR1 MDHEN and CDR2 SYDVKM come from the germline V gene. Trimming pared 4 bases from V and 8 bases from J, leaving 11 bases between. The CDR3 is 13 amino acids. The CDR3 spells CASSWGHEEKLFF. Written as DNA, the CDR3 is TGTGCCAGCAGTTGGGGACATGAGGAAAAACTGTTTTTT.

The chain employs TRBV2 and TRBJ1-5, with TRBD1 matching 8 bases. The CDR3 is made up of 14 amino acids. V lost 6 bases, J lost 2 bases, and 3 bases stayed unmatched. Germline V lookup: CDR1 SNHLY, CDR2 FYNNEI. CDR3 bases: TGTGCCAGCAGAGAGACAGGGGGCAATCAGCCCCAGCATTTT. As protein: CASRETGGNQPQHF.

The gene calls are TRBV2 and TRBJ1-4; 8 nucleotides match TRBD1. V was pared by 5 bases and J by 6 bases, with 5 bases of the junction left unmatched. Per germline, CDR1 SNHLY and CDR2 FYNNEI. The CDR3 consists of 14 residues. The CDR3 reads CASSLQGVDEKLFF. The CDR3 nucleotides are TGTGCCAGCAGTTTACAGGGGGTGGATGAAAAACTGTTTTTT.

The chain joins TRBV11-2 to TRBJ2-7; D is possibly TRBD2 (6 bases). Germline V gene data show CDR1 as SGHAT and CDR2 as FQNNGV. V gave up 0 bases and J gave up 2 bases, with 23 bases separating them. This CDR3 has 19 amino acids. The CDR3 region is CASSLDYGGSGLPAYEQYF. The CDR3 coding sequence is TGTGCCAGCAGCTTAGATTACGGGGGATCTGGCTTACCCGCCTACGAGCAGTACTTC.

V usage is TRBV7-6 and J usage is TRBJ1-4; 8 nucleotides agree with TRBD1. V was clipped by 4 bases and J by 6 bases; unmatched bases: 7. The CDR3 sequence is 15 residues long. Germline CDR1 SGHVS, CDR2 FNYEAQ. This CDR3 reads CASSSPGQDHEKLFF. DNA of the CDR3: TGTGCCAGCAGCTCGCCGGGACAGGATCATGAAAAACTGTTTTTT.

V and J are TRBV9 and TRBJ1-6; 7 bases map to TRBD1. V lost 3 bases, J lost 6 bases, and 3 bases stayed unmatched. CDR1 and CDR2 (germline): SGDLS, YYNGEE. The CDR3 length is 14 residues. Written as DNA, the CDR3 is TGTGCCAGCAGCGCAGGGGGGAGTAATTCACCCCTCCACTTT. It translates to CASSAGGSNSPLHF.

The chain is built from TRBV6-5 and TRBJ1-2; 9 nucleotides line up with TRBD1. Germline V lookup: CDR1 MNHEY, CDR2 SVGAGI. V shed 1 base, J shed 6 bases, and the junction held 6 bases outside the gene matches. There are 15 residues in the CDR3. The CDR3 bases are TGTGCCAGCAGTTACTATTTGGGGACAGGGAATGGCTACACCTTC. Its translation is CASSYYLGTGNGYTF.

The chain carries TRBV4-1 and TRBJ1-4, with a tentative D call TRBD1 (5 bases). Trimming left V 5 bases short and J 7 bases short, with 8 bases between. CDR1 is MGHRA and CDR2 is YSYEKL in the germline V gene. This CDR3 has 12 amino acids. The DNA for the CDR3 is TGCGCCAGCAGCACCGACAGTGAAAAACTGTTTTTT. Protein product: CASSTDSEKLFF.

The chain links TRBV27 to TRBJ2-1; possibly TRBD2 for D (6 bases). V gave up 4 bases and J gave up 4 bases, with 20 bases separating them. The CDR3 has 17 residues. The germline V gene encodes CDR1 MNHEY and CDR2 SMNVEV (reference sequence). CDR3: CASSSAIGTLGYNEQFF. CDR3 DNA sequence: TGTGCCAGCAGTTCAGCGATCGGGACTCTGGGTTACAATGAGCAGTTCTTC.

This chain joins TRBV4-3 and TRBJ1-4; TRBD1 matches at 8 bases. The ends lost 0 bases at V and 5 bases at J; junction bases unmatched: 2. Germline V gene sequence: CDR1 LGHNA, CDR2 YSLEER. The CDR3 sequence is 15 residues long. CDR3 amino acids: CASSQDWDRNEKLFF. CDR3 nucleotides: TGCGCCAGCAGCCAAGATTGGGACAGGAATGAAAAACTGTTTTTT.

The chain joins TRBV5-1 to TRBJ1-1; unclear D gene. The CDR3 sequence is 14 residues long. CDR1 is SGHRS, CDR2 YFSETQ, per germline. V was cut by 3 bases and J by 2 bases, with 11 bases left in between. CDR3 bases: TGCGCCAGCAGCTCCGCGGGTCATAACACTGAAGCTTTCTTT. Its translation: CASSSAGHNTEAFF. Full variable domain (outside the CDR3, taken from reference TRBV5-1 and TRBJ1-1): KAGVTQTPRYLIKTRGQQVTLSCSPISGHRSVSWYQQTPGQGLQFLFEYFSETQRNKGNFPGRFSGRQFSNSRSEMNVSTLELGDSALYLCASSSAGHNTEAFFGQGTRLTVV.

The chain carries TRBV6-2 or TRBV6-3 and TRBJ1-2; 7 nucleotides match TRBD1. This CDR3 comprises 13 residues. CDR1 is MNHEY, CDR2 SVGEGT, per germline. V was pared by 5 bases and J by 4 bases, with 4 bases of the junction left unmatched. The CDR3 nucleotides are TGTGCCAGCAGTAAAGGACAGGTCTATGGCTACACCTTC. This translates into CASSKGQVYGYTF.

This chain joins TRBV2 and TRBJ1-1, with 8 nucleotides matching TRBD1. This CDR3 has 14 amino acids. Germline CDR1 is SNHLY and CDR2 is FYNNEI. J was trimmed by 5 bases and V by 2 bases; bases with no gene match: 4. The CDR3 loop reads CASSEWTGPTEAFF. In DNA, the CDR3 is TGTGCCAGCAGTGAATGGACAGGGCCAACTGAAGCTTTCTTT. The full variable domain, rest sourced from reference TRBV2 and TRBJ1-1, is EPEVTQTPSHQVTQMGQEVILRCVPISNHLYFYWYRQILGQKVEFLVSFYNNEISEKSEIFDDQFSVERPDGSNFTLKIRSTKLEDSAMYFCASSEWTGPTEAFFGQGTRLTVV.

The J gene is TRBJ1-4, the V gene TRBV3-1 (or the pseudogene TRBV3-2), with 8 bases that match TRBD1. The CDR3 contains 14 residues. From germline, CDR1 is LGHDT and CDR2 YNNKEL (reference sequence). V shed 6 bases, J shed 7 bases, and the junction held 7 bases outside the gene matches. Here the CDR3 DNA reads TGTGCCAGCAGACCCCAGGGGGCGGGTGAAAAACTGTTTTTT. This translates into CASRPQGAGEKLFF.

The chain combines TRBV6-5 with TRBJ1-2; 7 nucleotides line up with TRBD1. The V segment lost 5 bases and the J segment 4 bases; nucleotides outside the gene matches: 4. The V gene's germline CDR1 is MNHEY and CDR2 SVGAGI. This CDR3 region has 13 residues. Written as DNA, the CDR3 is TGTGCCAGCAGTCGACAGGGAAGCTATGGCTACACCTTC. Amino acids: CASSRQGSYGYTF.